A selection of T cell receptor beta chains follows, all from one sample in a study of cytomegalovirus exposure and HLA in healthy donors. TCRdb's copy holds only in-frame clones and misses some; the assay was immunoSEQ multiplex PCR. The table lists 150,000 to 200,000 clones, 80% to 85% of them singletons. Sequenced: PBMCs. All receptors come from a boy aged 10-17 years in good health and CMV-seronegative. Each CDR3 is given with its conserved first and last residue.

j_gene: TRBJ1-3
v_gene: TRBV7-6
CDR3aa: CASSFERNTIYF

j_gene: TRBJ2-1
v_gene: TRBV9
CDR3aa: CASSVATTGNEQFF

j_gene: TRBJ2-3
v_gene: TRBV5-1
CDR3aa: CASGTGGPPTDTQYF

j_gene: TRBJ2-7
v_gene: TRBV5-4
CDR3aa: CASSLGTSGAGYF

j_gene: -
v_gene: TRBV7-8
CDR3aa: CASSLPRDKPSVYEQYF

j_gene: TRBJ2-7
v_gene: TRBV7-9
CDR3aa: CASSPATSGILYEQYF

j_gene: TRBJ2-7
v_gene: TRBV28
CDR3aa: CASGGDYEQYF

j_gene: TRBJ2-5
v_gene: TRBV5-6
CDR3aa: CASSPLLGQGETQYF

j_gene: TRBJ2-3
v_gene: TRBV2
CDR3aa: CASSPGRSSGGADPQYF

j_gene: TRBJ2-7
v_gene: TRBV11-2
CDR3aa: CASSFPGTGSYEQYF

j_gene: TRBJ2-3
v_gene: TRBV29-1
CDR3aa: CSVVGRTRDTQYF

j_gene: TRBJ1-5
v_gene: TRBV7-2
CDR3aa: CASSAGGRDQPQHF

j_gene: TRBJ2-3
v_gene: TRBV6-1
CDR3aa: CASSEMYRTDTQYF

j_gene: TRBJ1-2
v_gene: TRBV7-8
CDR3aa: CASSSLTGGDGYTF

j_gene: TRBJ1-2
v_gene: TRBV19
CDR3aa: CATRDGKMGQLGYTF

j_gene: TRBJ2-7
v_gene: TRBV14
CDR3aa: CASSLLPGQGADEQYF

j_gene: TRBJ2-7
v_gene: TRBV10-2
CDR3aa: CASSKAGEQYF

j_gene: TRBJ1-2
v_gene: TRBV27
CDR3aa: CASSPSRDRNYGYTF

j_gene: TRBJ2-1
v_gene: TRBV6-1
CDR3aa: CASSDLDRVYNEQFF

j_gene: TRBJ2-3
v_gene: TRBV11-2
CDR3aa: CASSLLAGVTDTQYF

j_gene: TRBJ1-4
v_gene: TRBV9
CDR3aa: CASSVGEEDNEKLFF

j_gene: TRBJ2-1
v_gene: TRBV13
CDR3aa: CASSHTGTSESNEQFF

j_gene: TRBJ1-4
v_gene: TRBV6-1
CDR3aa: CASTWTGPNEKLFF

j_gene: TRBJ2-7
v_gene: TRBV28
CDR3aa: CASSELGLAGVFNEQYF

j_gene: TRBJ2-7
v_gene: TRBV13
CDR3aa: CASSQRTGEESYEQYF

j_gene: TRBJ1-1
v_gene: TRBV19
CDR3aa: CATLTGQPEAFF

j_gene: TRBJ2-3
v_gene: TRBV19
CDR3aa: CASSDNPGTGFSTDTQYF

j_gene: TRBJ2-1
v_gene: TRBV10-3
CDR3aa: CAMAGSNEQFF

j_gene: TRBJ2-5
v_gene: TRBV7-2
CDR3aa: CASSLVTSWDKETQYF

j_gene: TRBJ2-7
v_gene: TRBV6-6
CDR3aa: CASTDTYEQYF

j_gene: TRBJ1-6
v_gene: TRBV4-2
CDR3aa: CASSQAGTAKNSPLHF

j_gene: TRBJ2-7
v_gene: TRBV5-1
CDR3aa: CASSLAHRTGTSYEQYF

j_gene: TRBJ2-1
v_gene: TRBV2
CDR3aa: CASTYEQFF

j_gene: TRBJ1-1
v_gene: TRBV19
CDR3aa: CASSIDRRKAFF

j_gene: TRBJ1-1
v_gene: TRBV27
CDR3aa: CASSLEYGVKNTEAFF

j_gene: TRBJ2-1
v_gene: TRBV30
CDR3aa: CAWSSHGNEQFF

j_gene: TRBJ2-7
v_gene: TRBV27
CDR3aa: CASSRAGVSAYEQYF

j_gene: TRBJ1-1
v_gene: TRBV5-1
CDR3aa: CASSTSGGAFLRAFF

j_gene: TRBJ1-3
v_gene: TRBV5-4
CDR3aa: CASSREGDGNTIYF

j_gene: TRBJ1-1
v_gene: TRBV6-5
CDR3aa: CASSYLGQGPTEAFF

j_gene: TRBJ2-7
v_gene: TRBV15
CDR3aa: CATSRVRSLGYEQYF

j_gene: TRBJ2-4
v_gene: TRBV7-2
CDR3aa: CASSAREGLAGGNIQYF

j_gene: TRBJ1-5
v_gene: TRBV27
CDR3aa: CASSLTGNQPQHF

j_gene: TRBJ2-7
v_gene: TRBV27
CDR3aa: CASRTLGHNEQYF

j_gene: TRBJ2-3
v_gene: TRBV10-3
CDR3aa: CAIRGGGLAGGSDTQYF

j_gene: TRBJ1-1
v_gene: TRBV7-9
CDR3aa: CASRPGQGRGNTEAFF

j_gene: TRBJ2-5
v_gene: TRBV4-3
CDR3aa: CASSHGTGGGETQYF

j_gene: TRBJ2-7
v_gene: TRBV15
CDR3aa: CATSREAGKYF

j_gene: TRBJ2-7
v_gene: TRBV27
CDR3aa: CASSWGTGLSYEQYF

j_gene: TRBJ2-2
v_gene: TRBV9
CDR3aa: CASSVVARGGVTGELFF

j_gene: TRBJ1-2
v_gene: TRBV19
CDR3aa: CASRSREDRYGYTF

j_gene: TRBJ1-2
v_gene: TRBV5-6
CDR3aa: CASSSRGALGYTF

j_gene: TRBJ2-7
v_gene: TRBV6-1
CDR3aa: CASSMVQGIGEQYF

j_gene: TRBJ2-5
v_gene: TRBV6-6
CDR3aa: CASSLRDRGQETQYF

j_gene: TRBJ1-3
v_gene: TRBV7-9
CDR3aa: CASSSRQGTGNTIYF

j_gene: TRBJ1-2
v_gene: TRBV7-3
CDR3aa: CASSSTDRGPFFNYGYTF

j_gene: TRBJ2-7
v_gene: TRBV4-3
CDR3aa: CASSQVAGAYEQYF

j_gene: TRBJ1-3
v_gene: TRBV6-6
CDR3aa: CACMEGSSSGNTIYF

j_gene: TRBJ2-2
v_gene: TRBV4-1
CDR3aa: CASSPTSGSLGGYNTGELFF